This TCR beta chain was found in a study of CXCR3-negative and CXCR3-positive naive CD8 T cells. Study-level findings and limits: Diversity proved comparably high across both naive subsets and much lower in memory CD8+ cells.

With UMI labels, 5' RACE was used to prepare the TRB cDNA libraries. TCRdb reprocessed the 5' RACE reads; each CDR3 protein has one entry and no DNA is given. The sample has 65,000 to 95,000 distinct CDR3 sequences; the top ten hold around 1.5%. Sorting yielded triplicates of around 300,000 cells for each CD8+ T cell subset. CDR1 SNHLY and CDR2 FYNNEI come from the germline V gene. This CDR3 contains 15 residues. Of note for this clonotype: Its antigen is unidentified.

This sequence originates from a human donor in good health. Some clones in this sample may be carry-over from other donors' samples. The rearrangement joins TRBV2 to TRBJ2-1; lacking DNA, the TRBD1 call made by TCRdb goes unchecked. Material for sequencing was naive CXCR3- CD8+ T cells from blood. Regarding subset: CD45RO-CCR7+CD27+CD95- naive CD8+ T cells lacking CXCR3 (TNR3-). The CDR3 loop is CASSQGRGIAGEQFF.